These T cell receptor beta chains were read from a single sample in a study of vaccination effects on CD4 cells after COVID-19. Their target antigens are unknown. The table came from immunoSEQ multiplex PCR; TCRdb's copy has only in-frame clones and leaves some out. The sample has almost 15,000 clones, around 75% seen once. Sequences were derived from CD4+ T cells from PBMCs cultured with HCoV-NL63 spike peptides, sampled after COVID-19 vaccination. The receptor set was obtained from a human donor who had a prior SARS-CoV-2 infection. The CDR3 runs from the conserved cysteine through the conserved F or W. A row's size may be missing; if present it is once, few, many or a size class.

V: TRBV10-2
size: -
J: TRBJ2-3
CDR3: CASKGGASTDTQYF

V: TRBV3-1/TRBV3-2
size: -
J: TRBJ1-5
CDR3: CASSQHPGQGNQPQHF

V: TRBV11-2
size: few
J: TRBJ2-7
CDR3: CASSLEGLVTYEQYF

V: TRBV4-2
size: -
J: TRBJ1-4
CDR3: CASSQDLGGHGNEKLFF

V: TRBV6-6
size: -
J: TRBJ2-7
CDR3: CASSYSASGIGEQYF

V: TRBV7-2
size: -
J: TRBJ2-7
CDR3: CASSLLGLAAYEQYF

V: TRBV14
size: few
J: TRBJ2-5
CDR3: CASSQAGQTWGTQYF

V: TRBV6-1
size: -
J: TRBJ2-3
CDR3: CASREAGYYTDTQYF

V: TRBV27
size: -
J: TRBJ1-6
CDR3: CASSLSGDSYSSPLHF

V: TRBV24-1
size: -
J: TRBJ1-1
CDR3: CATSDSTGGDTEAFF

V: TRBV2
size: -
J: TRBJ2-6
CDR3: CASIGRFFPSGANVLTF

V: TRBV6-5
size: -
J: TRBJ1-5
CDR3: CASSPQTNQPQHF

V: TRBV4-3
size: -
J: TRBJ2-1
CDR3: CASSQEVRTREFF

V: TRBV10-3
size: -
J: TRBJ1-1
CDR3: CAIRDGFMNTEAFF

V: TRBV4-2
size: -
J: TRBJ1-5
CDR3: CASSQAGSVNQPQHF

V: TRBV18
size: -
J: TRBJ1-5
CDR3: CASSPSGSISNQPQHF

V: TRBV30
size: -
J: TRBJ2-1
CDR3: CAWRPTQGLLSYNEQFF

V: TRBV11-3
size: once
J: TRBJ1-2
CDR3: CASSPRGGGYGYTF

V: TRBV5-1
size: -
J: TRBJ1-1
CDR3: CASSDGDSPEAFF

V: TRBV2
size: few
J: TRBJ2-2
CDR3: CASSAVAGGPGELFF

V: TRBV3-1/TRBV3-2
size: -
J: TRBJ2-5
CDR3: CASSQTLNPLGETQYF

V: TRBV19
size: -
J: TRBJ1-1
CDR3: CASKHRRGAVAFF

V: TRBV3-1/TRBV3-2
size: few
J: TRBJ2-7
CDR3: CASSLRGSTYEQYF

V: TRBV4-1
size: -
J: TRBJ1-6
CDR3: CASSQDWGQGSPLHF

V: TRBV7-3
size: few
J: TRBJ1-2
CDR3: CASSLTPGQIHGYTF

V: TRBV29-1
size: -
J: TRBJ1-1
CDR3: CSGGRGVRNTEAFF

V: TRBV7-2
size: few
J: TRBJ2-5
CDR3: CASSLEASGQETQYF

V: TRBV5-1
size: once
J: TRBJ2-5
CDR3: CASRKGALETQYF

V: TRBV5-4
size: few
J: TRBJ2-3
CDR3: CASSLGAGVSTDTQYF

V: TRBV2
size: -
J: TRBJ2-1
CDR3: CASSDLAAYSYNEQFF

V: TRBV4-1
size: -
J: TRBJ1-1
CDR3: CASSQGMGQNTEAFF

V: TRBV28
size: -
J: TRBJ2-7
CDR3: CASSYGTQWREQYF

V: TRBV6-6
size: -
J: TRBJ2-1
CDR3: CASSRNEQFF

V: TRBV19
size: -
J: TRBJ2-3
CDR3: CASSMIAGGPLGTDTQYF

V: TRBV6-6
size: few
J: TRBJ2-7
CDR3: CASSGPTGAEQYF

V: TRBV7-3
size: -
J: TRBJ1-1
CDR3: CASSSYSVLNTEAFF

V: TRBV7-2
size: few
J: TRBJ2-7
CDR3: CASSNNRGGYEQYF

V: TRBV5-4
size: once
J: TRBJ2-3
CDR3: CASSDSHRKTTDTQYF

V: TRBV7-3
size: -
J: TRBJ2-1
CDR3: CASSSTPRAYNEQFF

V: TRBV10-3
size: -
J: TRBJ2-1
CDR3: CAISESLSRSYEQFF

V: TRBV2
size: few
J: TRBJ2-3
CDR3: CASNRVKGTDTQYF

V: TRBV7-3
size: -
J: TRBJ2-3
CDR3: CASSLTPTDTQYF

V: TRBV6-4
size: -
J: TRBJ2-7
CDR3: CASRAGLYRSSYEQYF

V: TRBV5-1
size: -
J: TRBJ2-3
CDR3: CASSLTSGGQTSTDTQYF

V: TRBV25-1
size: -
J: TRBJ1-5
CDR3: CASSEGSGGQPQHF

V: TRBV7-9
size: few
J: TRBJ1-2
CDR3: CASSDRTNYGYTF

V: TRBV7-6
size: once
J: TRBJ2-5
CDR3: CASSPATGPGGLETQYF

V: TRBV19
size: -
J: TRBJ2-5
CDR3: CASSIGDRAQETQYF

V: TRBV5-6
size: few
J: TRBJ2-1
CDR3: CASSELAGANSYNEQFF

V: TRBV5-4
size: -
J: TRBJ2-7
CDR3: CASSLGVAGGRNEQYF

V: TRBV28
size: -
J: TRBJ2-1
CDR3: CASSLAASEQFF

V: TRBV29-1
size: -
J: TRBJ1-1
CDR3: CSVEVHRGLNTEAFF

V: TRBV5-6
size: -
J: TRBJ1-2
CDR3: CASSLVASEYGYTF

V: TRBV5-1
size: few
J: TRBJ2-3
CDR3: CASSLAPEGFQYF

V: TRBV6-2/TRBV6-3
size: -
J: TRBJ1-4
CDR3: CASSRGQGSSTNEKLFF

V: TRBV12-5
size: few
J: TRBJ1-5
CDR3: CASGLYLAVWGKGGNQPQHF

V: TRBV4-3
size: -
J: TRBJ2-1
CDR3: CASSPALAGEGNEQFF

V: TRBV11-3
size: -
J: TRBJ2-4
CDR3: CASSSLTSGRAKNIQYF

V: TRBV29-1
size: -
J: TRBJ2-6
CDR3: CSVVGGSGANVLTF

V: TRBV5-4
size: -
J: TRBJ2-3
CDR3: CASSLGPGGPDTQYF